These 7 T cell receptor beta chains were all obtained from the same sample, sequenced in a study of blood T cells in healthy people across ages. A second PCR of 7 to 11 cycles used a sample-barcoded 5' primer and a J-beta primer mix. TCRdb passed the 5' RACE reads through MiXCR, listing each CDR3 protein once. The table has just under 900,000 distinct CDR3 sequences, 25% to 35% seen once; the top ten hold approximately 15%. The sample consisted of blood. These receptors all stem from a woman aged 80 or older in good health.

This chain uses TRBV7-3 with TRBJ2-3, with D possibly matching TRBD1 (6 bases). Trimming cost V 11 bases and J 4 bases, with 19 bases left between them. Germline CDR1 is SGHTA and CDR2 is FQGTGA. The CDR3 has 14 residues. CDR3 nucleotide sequence: TGTGCCGGCAAGGACAGCCAAGCGTCAGATACGCAGTATTTT. It codes for CAGKDSQASDTQYF.

The chain's CDR3 is CASTYRSTNSPLHF. The CDR3 DNA is TGTGCCAGCACCTACAGGAGCACGAATTCACCCCTCCACTTT. The rearrangement joins TRBV6-1 to TRBJ1-6; D perhaps matches TRBD1 (5 bases). Trimming pared 7 bases from V and 7 bases from J, leaving 14 bases between. CDR1 and CDR2 (germline): MNHNS, SASEGT. This CDR3 comprises 14 residues.

V is TRBV12-3 or TRBV12-4 and J is TRBJ1-3; D may be TRBD1 (6 bases). CDR3 length equals 14 residues. V was pared by 5 bases and J by 3 bases, with 11 bases between. Here the CDR3 DNA reads TGTGCCAGCAGTACAGGGTTAGGTGGAAACACCATATATTTT. Its translation is CASSTGLGGNTIYF.

This clonotype appeared many times. At one end, the junction sequence differs from germline, possibly due to a read error. The chain combines TRBV7-7 with TRBJ2-3; the match to TRBD1 covers 7 bases. This CDR3 comprises 13 residues. The germline V gene encodes CDR1 SSHAT and CDR2 FNYEAQ (reference sequence). The CDR3 loop reads CASSSRTGDTQYF. In DNA form, the CDR3 reads TGTGCTAGCAGCTCTAGGACAGGAGATACGCAGTATTTT. Full variable domain (remainder filled in from reference TRBV7-7 and TRBJ2-3): GAGVSQSPRYKVTKRGQDVTLRCDPISSHATLYWYQQALGQGPEFLTYFNYEAQPDKSGLPSDRFSAERPEGSISTLTIQRTEQRDSAMYRCASSSRTGDTQYFGPGTRLTVL.

This clonotype has just a few counts. V gene TRBV15 combines with J gene TRBJ2-4, with a possible D match to TRBD2 (7 bases). Deletions cut 1 base from V and 2 bases from J, with 15 bases between. CDR3 length: 17 amino acids. Germline loops: CDR1 LNHNV, CDR2 YYDKDF (reference sequence). The CDR3 region is CATSRGGGAGSKNIQYF. In DNA, the CDR3 is TGTGCCACCAGCAGAGGGGGGGGGGCCGGGTCCAAAAACATTCAGTACTTC.

Ten or more counts support this clonotype. The rearrangement uses TRBV20-1 and TRBJ2-1; TRBD1 matches 7 bases. The CDR3 sequence is 14 residues long. Trimming at V came to 3 bases and at J to 3 bases, leaving 5 bases not matched to a gene. Germline V lookup: CDR1 DFQATT, CDR2 SNEGSKA (reference sequence). The CDR3 nucleotides read TGCAGTGCTAGCGGACAGGATCTCTACAATGAGCAGTTCTTC. Translation gives CSASGQDLYNEQFF.

CDR3 sequence (DNA): TGTGCCAGCAGCCCCCCCGGAGCGGGAGCCTACAATGAGCAGTTCTTC. Translated: CASSPPGAGAYNEQFF. The chain couples TRBV7-9 to TRBJ2-1; 8 bases are a match to TRBD2. Germline V gene sequence: CDR1 SEHNR, CDR2 FQNEAQ (reference sequence). This CDR3 has 16 amino acids. V lost 5 bases to trimming and J lost 2 bases; unmatched junction nucleotides: 8.